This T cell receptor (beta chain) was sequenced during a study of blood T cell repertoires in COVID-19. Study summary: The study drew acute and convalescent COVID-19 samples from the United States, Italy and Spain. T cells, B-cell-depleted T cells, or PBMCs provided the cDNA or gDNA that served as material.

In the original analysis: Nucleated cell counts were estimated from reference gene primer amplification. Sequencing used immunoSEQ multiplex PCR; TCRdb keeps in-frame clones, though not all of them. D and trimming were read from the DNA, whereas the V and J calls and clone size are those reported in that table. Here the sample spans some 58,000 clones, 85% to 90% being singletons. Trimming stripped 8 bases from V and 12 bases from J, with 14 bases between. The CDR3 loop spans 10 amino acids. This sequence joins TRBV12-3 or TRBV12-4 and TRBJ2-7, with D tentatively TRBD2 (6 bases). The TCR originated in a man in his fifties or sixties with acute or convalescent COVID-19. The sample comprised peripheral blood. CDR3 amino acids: CASGGTLLYF. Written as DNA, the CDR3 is TGTGCCAGCGGAGGGACTCTCCTGTACTTC.